This entry features one T cell receptor beta chain sequence. CDR3 size: 16 residues. Trimming stripped 1 base from V and 5 bases from J, with 18 bases between. Germline V gene data show CDR1 as LNHNV and CDR2 as YYDKDF (reference sequence). This record belongs to a study of a mutant IDH1 vaccine in newly diagnosed glioma. Described time point: baseline, week 1 (first vaccination visit). Sample treatment: pre-vaccination baseline after standard-of-care therapy. Repertoires were generated with immunoSEQ multiplex PCR, while TCRdb's copy carries only in-frame clones and drops some. Of tens of thousands of clones in the sample, 80% to 90% were seen once.

V and J are TRBV15 and TRBJ2-7, with TRBD2 as a possible D gene (6 bases). Here the sequenced sample was PBMCs, taken from a glioma patient treated with radiotherapy, temozolomide or both. This sequence was found in a man aged 18 to 29 with glioma. CDR3 DNA: TGTGCCACCAGCAGAGTTACGGGACTTAGCTGGCACGAGCAGTACTTC. This translates into CATSRVTGLSWHEQYF.